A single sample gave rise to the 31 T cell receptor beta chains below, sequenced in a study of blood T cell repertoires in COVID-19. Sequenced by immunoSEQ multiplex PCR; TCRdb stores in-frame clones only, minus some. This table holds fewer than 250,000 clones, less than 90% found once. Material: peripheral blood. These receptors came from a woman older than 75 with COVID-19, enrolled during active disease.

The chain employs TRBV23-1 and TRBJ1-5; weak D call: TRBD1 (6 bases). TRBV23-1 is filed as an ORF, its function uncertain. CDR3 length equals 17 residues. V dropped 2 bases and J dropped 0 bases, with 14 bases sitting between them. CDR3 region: CASSQRGGPASNQPQHF. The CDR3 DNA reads TGCGCCAGCAGTCAAAGGGGGGGACCGGCTAGCAATCAGCCCCAGCATTTT.

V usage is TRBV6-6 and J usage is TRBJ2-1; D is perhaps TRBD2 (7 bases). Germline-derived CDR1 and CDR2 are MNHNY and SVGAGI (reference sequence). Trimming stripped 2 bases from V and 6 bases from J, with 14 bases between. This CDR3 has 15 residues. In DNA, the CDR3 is TGTGCCAGCAGTTACACAGGGAGGGTCATCAATGAGCAGTTCTTC. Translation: CASSYTGRVINEQFF.

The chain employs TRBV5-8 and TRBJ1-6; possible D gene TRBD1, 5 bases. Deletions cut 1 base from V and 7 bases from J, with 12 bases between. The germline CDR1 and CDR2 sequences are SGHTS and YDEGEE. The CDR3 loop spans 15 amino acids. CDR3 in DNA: TGTGCCAGCAGCTTGTCCAGGGCTGTCAATTCACCCCTCCACTTT. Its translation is CASSLSRAVNSPLHF.

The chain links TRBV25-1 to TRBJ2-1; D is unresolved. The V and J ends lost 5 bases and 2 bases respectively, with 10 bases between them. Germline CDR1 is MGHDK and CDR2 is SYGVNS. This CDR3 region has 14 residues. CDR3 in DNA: TGTGCCAGCAGTCATGGCCCCCCCTACAATGAGCAGTTCTTC. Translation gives CASSHGPPYNEQFF.

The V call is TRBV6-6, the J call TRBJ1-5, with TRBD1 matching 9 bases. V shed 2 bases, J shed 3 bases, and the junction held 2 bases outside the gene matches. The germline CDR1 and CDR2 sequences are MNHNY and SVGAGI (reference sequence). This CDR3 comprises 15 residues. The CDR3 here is CASSYGTGSNQPQHF. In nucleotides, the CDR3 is TGTGCCAGCAGTTACGGGACAGGGTCCAATCAGCCCCAGCATTTT.

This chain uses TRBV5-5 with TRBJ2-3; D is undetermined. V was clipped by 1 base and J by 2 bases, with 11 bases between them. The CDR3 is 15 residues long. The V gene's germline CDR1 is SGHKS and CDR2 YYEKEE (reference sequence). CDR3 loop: CASSLNPQNTDTQYF. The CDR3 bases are TGTGCCAGCAGCTTGAATCCGCAGAACACAGATACGCAGTATTTT.

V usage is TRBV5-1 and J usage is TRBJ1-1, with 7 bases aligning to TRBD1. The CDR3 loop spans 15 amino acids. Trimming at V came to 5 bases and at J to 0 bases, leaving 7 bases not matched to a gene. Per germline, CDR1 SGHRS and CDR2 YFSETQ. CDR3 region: CASRRAQGVNTEAFF. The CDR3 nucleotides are TGCGCCAGCAGACGTGCCCAGGGGGTGAACACTGAAGCTTTCTTT. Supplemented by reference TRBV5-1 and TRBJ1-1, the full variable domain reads KAGVTQTPRYLIKTRGQQVTLSCSPISGHRSVSWYQQTPGQGLQFLFEYFSETQRNKGNFPGRFSGRQFSNSRSEMNVSTLELGDSALYLCASRRAQGVNTEAFFGQGTRLTVV.

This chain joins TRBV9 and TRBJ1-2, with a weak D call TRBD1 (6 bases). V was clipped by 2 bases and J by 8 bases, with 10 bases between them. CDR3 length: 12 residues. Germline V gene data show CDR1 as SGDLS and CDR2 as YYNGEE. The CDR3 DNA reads TGTGCCAGCAGCGTCACAGGGACCGGCTACACCTTC. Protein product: CASSVTGTGYTF.

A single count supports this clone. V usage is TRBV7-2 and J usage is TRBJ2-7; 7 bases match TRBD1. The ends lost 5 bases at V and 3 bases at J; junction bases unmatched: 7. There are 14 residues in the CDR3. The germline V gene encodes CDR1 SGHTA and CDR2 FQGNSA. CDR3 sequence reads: CASSPATGNYEQYF. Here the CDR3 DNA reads TGTGCCAGCAGCCCGGCGACAGGGAACTACGAGCAGTACTTC.

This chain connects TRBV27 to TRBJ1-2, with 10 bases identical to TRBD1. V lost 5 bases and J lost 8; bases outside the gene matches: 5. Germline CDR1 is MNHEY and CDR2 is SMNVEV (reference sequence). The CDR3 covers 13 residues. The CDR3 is CASSRQGAGGYTF. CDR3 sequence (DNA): TGTGCCAGCAGTCGACAGGGGGCGGGGGGCTACACCTTC.

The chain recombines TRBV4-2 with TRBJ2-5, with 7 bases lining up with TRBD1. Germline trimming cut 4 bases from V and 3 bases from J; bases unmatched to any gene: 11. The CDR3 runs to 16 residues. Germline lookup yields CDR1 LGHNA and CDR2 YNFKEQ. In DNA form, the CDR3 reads TGTGCCAGCAGCCGTAAAATTCCCGGGACAGAAGAGACCCAGTACTTC. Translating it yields CASSRKIPGTEETQYF.

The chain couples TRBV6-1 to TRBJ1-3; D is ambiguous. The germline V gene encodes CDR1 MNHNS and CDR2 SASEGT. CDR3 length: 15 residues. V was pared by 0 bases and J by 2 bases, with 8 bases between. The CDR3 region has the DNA TGTGCCAGCAGTGAAGCGCATGGGCCTGGAAACACCATATATTTT. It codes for CASSEAHGPGNTIYF.

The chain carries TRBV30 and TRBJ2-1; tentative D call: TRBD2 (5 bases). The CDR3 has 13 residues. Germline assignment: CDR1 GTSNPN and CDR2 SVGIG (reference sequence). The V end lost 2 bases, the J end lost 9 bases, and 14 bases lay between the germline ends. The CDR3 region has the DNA TGTGCCTGGAGTAAGAGCGGACCTGGTGAGCAGTTCTTC. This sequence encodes CAWSKSGPGEQFF. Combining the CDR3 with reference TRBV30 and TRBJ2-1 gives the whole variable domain SQTIHQWPATLVQPVGSPLSLECTVEGTSNPNLYWYRQAAGRGLQLLFYSVGIGQISSEVPQNLSASRPQDRQFILSSKKLLLSDSGFYLCAWSKSGPGEQFFGPGTRLTVL.

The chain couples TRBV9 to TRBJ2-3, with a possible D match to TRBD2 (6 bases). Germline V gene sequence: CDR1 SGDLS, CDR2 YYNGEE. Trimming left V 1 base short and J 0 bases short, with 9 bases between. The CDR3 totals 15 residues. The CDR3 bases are TGTGCCAGCAGCGTAATGGGGGGTAGCACAGATACGCAGTATTTT. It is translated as CASSVMGGSTDTQYF.

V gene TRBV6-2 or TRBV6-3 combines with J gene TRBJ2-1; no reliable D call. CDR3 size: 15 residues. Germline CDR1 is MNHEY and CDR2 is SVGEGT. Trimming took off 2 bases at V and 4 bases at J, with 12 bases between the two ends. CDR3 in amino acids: CASSYGRYRYNEQFF. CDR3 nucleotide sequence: TGTGCCAGCAGTTACGGCCGCTACAGATACAATGAGCAGTTCTTC.

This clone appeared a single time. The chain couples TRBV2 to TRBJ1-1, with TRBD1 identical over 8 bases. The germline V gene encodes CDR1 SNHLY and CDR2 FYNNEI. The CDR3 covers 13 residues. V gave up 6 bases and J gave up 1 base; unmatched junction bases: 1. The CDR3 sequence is CASRGQANTEAFF. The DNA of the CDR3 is TGTGCCAGCAGGGGACAGGCGAACACTGAAGCTTTCTTT.

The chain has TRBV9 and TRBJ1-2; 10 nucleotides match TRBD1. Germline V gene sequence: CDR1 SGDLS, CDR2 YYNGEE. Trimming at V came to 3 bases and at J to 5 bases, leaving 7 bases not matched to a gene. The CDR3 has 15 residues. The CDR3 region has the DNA TGTGCCAGCAGCGCCAATCCGGGACAGGGGTATGGCTACACCTTC. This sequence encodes CASSANPGQGYGYTF.

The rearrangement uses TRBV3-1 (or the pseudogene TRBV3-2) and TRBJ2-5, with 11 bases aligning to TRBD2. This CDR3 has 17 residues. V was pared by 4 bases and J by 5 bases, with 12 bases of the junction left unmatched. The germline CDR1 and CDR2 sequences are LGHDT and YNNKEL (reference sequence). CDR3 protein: CASSLKHSGGARETQYF. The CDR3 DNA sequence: TGTGCCAGCAGCCTCAAGCATAGCGGGGGGGCGCGGGAGACCCAGTACTTC.

CDR3 protein: CASSQELGGGLGTNEKLFF. As DNA, the CDR3 is TGCGCCAGCAGCCAAGAGTTAGGAGGGGGCCTGGGAACTAATGAAAAACTGTTTTTT. The V gene is TRBV4-3, the J gene TRBJ1-4; 7 bases map to TRBD1. Looked up from germline, CDR1 is LGHNA and CDR2 is YSLEER. This CDR3 has 19 residues. J lost 1 base, V lost 0 bases, and 11 bases had no gene match.

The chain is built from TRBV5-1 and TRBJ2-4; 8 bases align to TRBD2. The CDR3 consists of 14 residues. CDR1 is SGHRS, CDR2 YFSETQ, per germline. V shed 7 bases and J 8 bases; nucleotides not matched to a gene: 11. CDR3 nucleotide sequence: TGCGCCAGCGCCCCTGGGACTAGGAGGGACATTCAGTACTTC. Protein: CASAPGTRRDIQYF.

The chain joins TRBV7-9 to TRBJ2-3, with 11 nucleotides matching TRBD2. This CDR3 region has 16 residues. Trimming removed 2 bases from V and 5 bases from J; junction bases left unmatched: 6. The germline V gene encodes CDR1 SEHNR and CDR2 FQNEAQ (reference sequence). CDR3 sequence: CASSLFLAGGKDTQYF. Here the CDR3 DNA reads TGTGCCAGCAGCTTATTCCTAGCGGGGGGCAAAGATACGCAGTATTTT.

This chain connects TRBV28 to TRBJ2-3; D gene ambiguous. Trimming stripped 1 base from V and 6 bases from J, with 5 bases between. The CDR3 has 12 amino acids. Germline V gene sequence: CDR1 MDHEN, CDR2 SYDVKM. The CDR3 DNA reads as TGTGCCAGCAGTTTATCGCGCGATACGCAGTATTTT. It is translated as CASSLSRDTQYF.

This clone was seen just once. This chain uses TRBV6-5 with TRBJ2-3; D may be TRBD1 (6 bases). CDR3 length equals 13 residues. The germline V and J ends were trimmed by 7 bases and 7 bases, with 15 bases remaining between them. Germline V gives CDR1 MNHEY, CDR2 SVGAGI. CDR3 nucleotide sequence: TGTGCCAGCACCAGCACAGGGCAAAATACGCAGTATTTT. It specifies CASTSTGQNTQYF.

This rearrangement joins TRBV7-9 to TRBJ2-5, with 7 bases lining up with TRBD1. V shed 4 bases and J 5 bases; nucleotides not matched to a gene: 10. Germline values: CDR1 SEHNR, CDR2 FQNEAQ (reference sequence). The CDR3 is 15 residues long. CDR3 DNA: TGTGCCAGCAGCTCCGGGACAGCTTTTGGGGAGACCCAGTACTTC. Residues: CASSSGTAFGETQYF.

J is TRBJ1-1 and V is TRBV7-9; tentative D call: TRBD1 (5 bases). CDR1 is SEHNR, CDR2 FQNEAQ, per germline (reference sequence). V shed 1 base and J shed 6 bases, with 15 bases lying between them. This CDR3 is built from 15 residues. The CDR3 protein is CASSLVGGTLSEAFF. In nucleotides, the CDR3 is TGTGCCAGCAGCTTAGTGGGAGGGACCCTATCTGAAGCTTTCTTT.

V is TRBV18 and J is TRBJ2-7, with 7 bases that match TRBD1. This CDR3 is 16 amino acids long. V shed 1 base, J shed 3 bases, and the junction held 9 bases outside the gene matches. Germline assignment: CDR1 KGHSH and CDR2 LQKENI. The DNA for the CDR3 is TGTGCCAGCTCACCACAGGGGGCAGGGGTTGGCTACGAGCAGTACTTC. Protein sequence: CASSPQGAGVGYEQYF.

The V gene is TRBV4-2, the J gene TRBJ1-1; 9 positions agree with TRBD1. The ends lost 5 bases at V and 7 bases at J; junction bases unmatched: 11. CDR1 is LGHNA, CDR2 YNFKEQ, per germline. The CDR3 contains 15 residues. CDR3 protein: CASSTPGTGQREAFF. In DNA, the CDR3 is TGTGCCAGCAGCACACCCGGGACAGGGCAACGTGAAGCTTTCTTT.

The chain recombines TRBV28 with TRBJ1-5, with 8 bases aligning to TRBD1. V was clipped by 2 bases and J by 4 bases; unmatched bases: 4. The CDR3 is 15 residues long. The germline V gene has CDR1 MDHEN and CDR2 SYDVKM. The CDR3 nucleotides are TGTGCCAGCAGTTTAAGGCAGGGGGCGAATCAGCCCCAGCATTTT. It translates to CASSLRQGANQPQHF. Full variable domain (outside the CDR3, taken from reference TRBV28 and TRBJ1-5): DVKVTQSSRYLVKRTGEKVFLECVQDMDHENMFWYRQDPGLGLRLIYFSYDVKMKEKGDIPEGYSVSREKKERFSLILESASTNQTSMYLCASSLRQGANQPQHFGDGTRLSIL.

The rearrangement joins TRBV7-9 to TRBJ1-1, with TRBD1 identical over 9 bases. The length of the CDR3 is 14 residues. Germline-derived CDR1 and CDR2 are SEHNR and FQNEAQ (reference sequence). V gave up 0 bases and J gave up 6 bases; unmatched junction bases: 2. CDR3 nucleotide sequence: TGTGCCAGCAGCTTAGCGCGACAGGGGGCTGAAGCTTTCTTT. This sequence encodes CASSLARQGAEAFF.

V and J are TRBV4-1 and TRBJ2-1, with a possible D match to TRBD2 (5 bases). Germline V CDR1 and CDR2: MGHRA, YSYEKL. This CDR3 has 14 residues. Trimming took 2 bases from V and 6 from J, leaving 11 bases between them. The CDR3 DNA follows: TGCGCCAGCAGCCAACCTTACGGGGTCAATGAGCAGTTCTTC. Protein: CASSQPYGVNEQFF.

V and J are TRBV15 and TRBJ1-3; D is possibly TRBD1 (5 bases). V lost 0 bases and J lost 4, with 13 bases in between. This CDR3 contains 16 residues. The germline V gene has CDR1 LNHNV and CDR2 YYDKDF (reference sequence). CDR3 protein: CATSRDSGARGNTIYF. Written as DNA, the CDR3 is TGTGCCACCAGCAGAGATAGTGGGGCGCGAGGAAACACCATATATTTT.